What follows describes a single T cell receptor beta chain. The data originate from a study of control samples from healthy donors and cancer patients. Germline V gene lookup returns CDR1 SGHKS and CDR2 YYEKEE (reference sequence). The CDR3 loop spans 16 amino acids. Trimming cost V 0 bases and J 5 bases; bases outside gene matches: 8. The method was immunoSEQ multiplex PCR; TCRdb's version includes in-frame clones alone and lacks a portion of them. The data show 45,000 to 70,000 clones, with approximately 89% seen just once and 0.8% to 1% held by the top ten. The receptor's source is a man aged 25 to 40 with colorectal cancer. Sequenced sample: PBMCs. The chain is built from TRBV5-5 and TRBJ2-5; 9 bases map to TRBD1. In DNA, the CDR3 is TGTGCCAGCAGCTTGGAGGGACAGGGAAAGTTGGAGACCCAGTACTTC. Encoded protein: CASSLEGQGKLETQYF.